These T cell receptor beta chains were read from a single sample in a study of PD-1 blockade in classical Hodgkin lymphoma. Sequencing was performed with immunoSEQ multiplex PCR; in TCRdb, only in-frame clones are kept and a portion is missing. The profile covers tens of thousands of clones, with about 91% appearing a single time and over 8.5% taken by the ten largest. The sample consisted of peripheral blood mononuclear cells (PBMCs), taken before the second cycle of nivolumab. These TCRs come from a human donor with classical Hodgkin lymphoma. Both conserved end residues are part of each CDR3. Each record gives: CDR3 protein, CDR3 DNA, clone size, V gene, D gene, J gene. A D gene is named only where the DNA matches it firmly. For some rows the clone size is stated as once, few or many, or as a class when expanded; others skip it.

cdr3_aa: CASSQVFSYEQYF
cdr3_nt: TGTGCCAGCTCACAGGTCTTCTCCTACGAGCAGTACTTC
clone_size: NA
v_call: TRBV18
d_call: NA
j_call: TRBJ2-7

cdr3_aa: CASSAREGNSRNQPQHF
cdr3_nt: TGTGCCAGCAGTGCCCGAGAGGGCAACTCCCGCAATCAGCCCCAGCATTTT
clone_size: few
v_call: TRBV28
d_call: NA
j_call: TRBJ1-5

cdr3_aa: CASSLDAGQGDEQFF
cdr3_nt: TGTGCCAGCAGCTTAGACGCTGGACAAGGGGATGAGCAGTTCTTC
clone_size: NA
v_call: TRBV11-3
d_call: NA
j_call: TRBJ2-1

cdr3_aa: CAWANRGTYNEQFF
cdr3_nt: TGTGCCTGGGCAAACAGGGGGACCTACAATGAGCAGTTCTTC
clone_size: few
v_call: TRBV30
d_call: TRBD1
j_call: TRBJ2-1

cdr3_aa: CASGRGEKLFF
cdr3_nt: TGTGCCAGCGGACGGGGGGAAAAACTGTTTTTT
clone_size: NA
v_call: TRBV25-1
d_call: NA
j_call: TRBJ1-4

cdr3_aa: CASKQGKETQYF
cdr3_nt: TGTGCCAGCAAACAGGGGAAAGAGACCCAGTACTTC
clone_size: NA
v_call: TRBV28
d_call: TRBD1
j_call: TRBJ2-5

cdr3_aa: CASMPTSGSTNEQFF
cdr3_nt: TGTGCCAGCATGCCGACTAGCGGGAGTACCAATGAGCAGTTCTTC
clone_size: NA
v_call: TRBV7-6
d_call: TRBD2
j_call: TRBJ2-1

cdr3_aa: CASTGGLSSYNEQFF
cdr3_nt: TGTGCCAGCACGGGGGGGCTTAGCTCCTACAATGAGCAGTTCTTC
clone_size: once
v_call: TRBV9
d_call: TRBD2
j_call: TRBJ2-1

cdr3_aa: CARLNLGRGNTEAFF
cdr3_nt: TGTGCGAGATTGAATTTGGGACGGGGGAACACTGAAGCTTTCTTT
clone_size: NA
v_call: TRBV2
d_call: NA
j_call: TRBJ1-1

cdr3_aa: CASSLVGRGDTEAFF
cdr3_nt: TGCGCCAGCAGCTTGGTTGGCAGGGGAGACACTGAAGCTTTCTTT
clone_size: NA
v_call: TRBV5-1
d_call: NA
j_call: TRBJ1-1